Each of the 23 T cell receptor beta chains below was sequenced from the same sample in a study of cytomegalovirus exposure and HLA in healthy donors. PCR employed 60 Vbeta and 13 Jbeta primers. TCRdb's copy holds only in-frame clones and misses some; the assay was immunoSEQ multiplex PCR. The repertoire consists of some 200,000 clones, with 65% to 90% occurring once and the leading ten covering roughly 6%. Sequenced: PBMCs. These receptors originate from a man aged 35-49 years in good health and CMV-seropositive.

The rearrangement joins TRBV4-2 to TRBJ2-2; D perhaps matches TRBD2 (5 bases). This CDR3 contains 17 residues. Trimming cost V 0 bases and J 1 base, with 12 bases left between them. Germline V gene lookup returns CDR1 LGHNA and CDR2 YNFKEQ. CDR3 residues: CASSQDTSGKNTGELFF. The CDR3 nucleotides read TGTGCCAGCAGCCAAGATACCAGCGGAAAGAACACCGGGGAGCTGTTTTTT.

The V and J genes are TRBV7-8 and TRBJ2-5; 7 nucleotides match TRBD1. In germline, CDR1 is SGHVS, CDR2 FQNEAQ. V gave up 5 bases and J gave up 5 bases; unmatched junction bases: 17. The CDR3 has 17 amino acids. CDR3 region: CASSDETGTLFRETQYF. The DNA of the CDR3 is TGTGCCAGCAGCGATGAGACAGGGACGTTATTTCGCGAGACCCAGTACTTC.

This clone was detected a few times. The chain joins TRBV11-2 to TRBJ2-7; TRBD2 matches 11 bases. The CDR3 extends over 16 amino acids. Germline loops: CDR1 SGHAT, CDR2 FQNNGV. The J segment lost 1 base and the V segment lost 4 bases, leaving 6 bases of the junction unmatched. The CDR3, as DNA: TGTGCCAGCAGCTCCGGACTAGCGGGTTTTTCCTACGAGCAGTACTTC. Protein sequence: CASSSGLAGFSYEQYF. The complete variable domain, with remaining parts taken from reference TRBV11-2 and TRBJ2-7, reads EAGVAQSPRYKIIEKRQSVAFWCNPISGHATLYWYQQILGQGPKLLIQFQNNGVVDDSQLPKDRFSAERLKGVDSTLKIQPAKLEDSAVYLCASSSGLAGFSYEQYFGPGTRLTVT.

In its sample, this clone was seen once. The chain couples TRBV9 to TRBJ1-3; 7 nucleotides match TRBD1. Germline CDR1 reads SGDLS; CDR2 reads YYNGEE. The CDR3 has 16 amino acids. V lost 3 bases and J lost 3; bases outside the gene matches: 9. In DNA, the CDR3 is TGTGCCAGCAGCGGCCGTGGAGGGACAGATGGAAACACCATATATTTT. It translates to CASSGRGGTDGNTIYF.

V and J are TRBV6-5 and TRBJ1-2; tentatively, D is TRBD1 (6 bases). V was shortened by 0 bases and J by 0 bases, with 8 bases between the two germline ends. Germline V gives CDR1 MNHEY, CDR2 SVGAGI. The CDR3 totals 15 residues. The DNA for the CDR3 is TGTGCCAGCAGTTACTCGGGGGCAACTAACTATGGCTACACCTTC. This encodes CASSYSGATNYGYTF.

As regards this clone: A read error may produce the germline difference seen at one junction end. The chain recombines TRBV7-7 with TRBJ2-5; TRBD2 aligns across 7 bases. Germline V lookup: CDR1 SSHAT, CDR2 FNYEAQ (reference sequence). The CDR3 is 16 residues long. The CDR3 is CASSPKFGGERETQYF. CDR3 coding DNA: TGTGCTAGCAGCCCCAAATTTGGGGGGGAGAGAGAGACCCAGTACTTC.

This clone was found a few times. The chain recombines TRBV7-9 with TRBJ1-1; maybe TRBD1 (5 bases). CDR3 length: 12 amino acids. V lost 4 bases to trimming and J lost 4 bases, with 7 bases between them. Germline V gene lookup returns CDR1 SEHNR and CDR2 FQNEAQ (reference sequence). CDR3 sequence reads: CASSSRVTEAFF. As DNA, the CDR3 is TGTGCCAGCAGCTCCAGGGTCACTGAAGCTTTCTTT. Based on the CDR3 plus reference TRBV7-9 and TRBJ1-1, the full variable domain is DTGVSQNPRHKITKRGQNVTFRCDPISEHNRLYWYRQTLGQGPEFLTYFQNEAQLEKSRLLSDRFSAERPKGSFSTLEIQRTEQGDSAMYLCASSSRVTEAFFGQGTRLTVV.

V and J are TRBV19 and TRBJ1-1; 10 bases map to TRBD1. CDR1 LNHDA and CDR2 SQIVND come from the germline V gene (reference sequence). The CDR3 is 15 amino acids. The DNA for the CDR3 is TGTGTGTCTGAGGCTGGGACAGGGGTAATAGCTGAAGCTTTCTTT. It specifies CVSEAGTGVIAEAFF.

The CDR3 bases are TGTGCCAGCAGTCCACCGGGACAGGTGAACACAGATACGCAGTATTTT. Translated, it gives CASSPPGQVNTDTQYF. V is TRBV27 and J is TRBJ2-3; 8 bases align to TRBD1. CDR1 and CDR2 from the germline V gene are MNHEY and SMNVEV (reference sequence). V trimming: 5 bases; J trimming: 2 bases; junction bases outside the gene matches: 9. This CDR3 region has 16 residues.

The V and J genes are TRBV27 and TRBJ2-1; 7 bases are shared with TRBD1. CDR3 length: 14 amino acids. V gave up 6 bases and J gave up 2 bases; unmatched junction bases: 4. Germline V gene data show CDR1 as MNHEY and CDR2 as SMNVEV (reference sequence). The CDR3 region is CASRSGGPYNEQFF. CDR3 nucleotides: TGTGCCAGCAGATCAGGGGGACCCTACAATGAGCAGTTCTTC.

CDR3 sequence reads: CASSLGGGATDTQYF. In nucleotides, the CDR3 is TGTGCCAGCAGCTTGGGCGGGGGGGCAACAGATACGCAGTATTTT. The J gene is TRBJ2-3, the V gene TRBV5-6; 9 positions match TRBD2. Germline assignment: CDR1 SGHDT and CDR2 YYEEEE. The CDR3 is 15 amino acids. After removal of 0 bases from V and 3 bases from J, the junction contained 2 bases not matched to a gene.

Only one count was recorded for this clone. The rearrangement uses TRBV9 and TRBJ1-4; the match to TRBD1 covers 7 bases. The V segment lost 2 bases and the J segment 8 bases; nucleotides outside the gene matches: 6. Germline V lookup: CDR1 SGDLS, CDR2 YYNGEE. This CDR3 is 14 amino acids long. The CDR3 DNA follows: TGTGCCAGCAGCGTTGACAGGGAGAGGGAAAAACTGTTTTTT. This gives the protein CASSVDREREKLFF. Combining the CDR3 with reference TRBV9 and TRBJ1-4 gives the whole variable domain DSGVTQTPKHLITATGQRVTLRCSPRSGDLSVYWYQQSLDQGLQFLIQYYNGEERAKGNILERFSAQQFPDLHSELNLSSLELGDSALYFCASSVDREREKLFFGSGTQLSVL.

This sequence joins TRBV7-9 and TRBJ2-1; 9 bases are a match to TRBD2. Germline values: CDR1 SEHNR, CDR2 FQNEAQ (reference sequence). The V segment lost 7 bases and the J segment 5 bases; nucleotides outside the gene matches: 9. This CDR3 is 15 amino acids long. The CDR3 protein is CASIRGGAQDNEQFF. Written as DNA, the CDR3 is TGTGCCAGCATCCGCGGGGGGGCGCAAGACAATGAGCAGTTCTTC.

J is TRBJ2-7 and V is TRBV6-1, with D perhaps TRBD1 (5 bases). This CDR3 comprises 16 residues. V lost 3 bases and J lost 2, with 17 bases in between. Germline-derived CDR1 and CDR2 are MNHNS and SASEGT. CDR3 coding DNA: TGTGCCAGCAGTGACGCATCCAGGGTCTCCACCTACGAGCAGTACTTC. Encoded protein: CASSDASRVSTYEQYF.

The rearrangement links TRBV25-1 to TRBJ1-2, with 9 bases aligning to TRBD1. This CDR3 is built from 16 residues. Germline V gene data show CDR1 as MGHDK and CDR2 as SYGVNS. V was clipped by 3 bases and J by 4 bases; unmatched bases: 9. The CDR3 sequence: CASSDQRTGDSYGYTF. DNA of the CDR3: TGTGCCAGCAGTGACCAGAGGACAGGGGACAGCTATGGCTACACCTTC.

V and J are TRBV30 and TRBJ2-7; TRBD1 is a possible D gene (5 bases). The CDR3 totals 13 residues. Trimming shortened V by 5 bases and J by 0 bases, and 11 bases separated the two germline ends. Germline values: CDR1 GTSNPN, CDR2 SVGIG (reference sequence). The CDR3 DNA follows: TGTGCCTGGGGGGATGGGGCCTCCTACGAGCAGTACTTC. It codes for CAWGDGASYEQYF. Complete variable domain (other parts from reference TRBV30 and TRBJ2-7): SQTIHQWPATLVQPVGSPLSLECTVEGTSNPNLYWYRQAAGRGLQLLFYSVGIGQISSEVPQNLSASRPQDRQFILSSKKLLLSDSGFYLCAWGDGASYEQYFGPGTRLTVT.

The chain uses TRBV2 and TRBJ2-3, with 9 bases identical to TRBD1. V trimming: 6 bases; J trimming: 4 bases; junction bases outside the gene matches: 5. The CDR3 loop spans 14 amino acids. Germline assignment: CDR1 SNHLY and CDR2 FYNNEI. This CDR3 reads CASRRDRASDTQYF. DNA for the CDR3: TGTGCCAGCAGGAGGGACAGGGCGTCAGATACGCAGTATTTT.

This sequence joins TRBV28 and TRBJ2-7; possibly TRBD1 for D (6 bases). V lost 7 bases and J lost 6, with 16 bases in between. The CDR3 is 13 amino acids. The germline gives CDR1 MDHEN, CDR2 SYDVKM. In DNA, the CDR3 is TGTGCCAGCATCGAAAACAGGGCTCGCGAGCAGTACTTC. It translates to CASIENRAREQYF.

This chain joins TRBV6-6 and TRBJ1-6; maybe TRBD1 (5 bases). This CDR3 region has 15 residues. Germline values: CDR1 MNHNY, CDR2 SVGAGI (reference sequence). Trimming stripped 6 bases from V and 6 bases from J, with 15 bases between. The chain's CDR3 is CASSPPGQANSPLHF. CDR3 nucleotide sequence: TGTGCCAGCAGCCCACCTGGACAAGCTAATTCACCCCTCCACTTT.

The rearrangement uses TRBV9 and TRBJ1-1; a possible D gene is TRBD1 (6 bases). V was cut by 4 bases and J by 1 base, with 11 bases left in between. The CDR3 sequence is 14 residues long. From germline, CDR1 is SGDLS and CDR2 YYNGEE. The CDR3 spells CASSLLTGNTEAFF. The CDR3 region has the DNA TGTGCCAGCAGCCTCCTGACAGGGAACACTGAAGCTTTCTTT.

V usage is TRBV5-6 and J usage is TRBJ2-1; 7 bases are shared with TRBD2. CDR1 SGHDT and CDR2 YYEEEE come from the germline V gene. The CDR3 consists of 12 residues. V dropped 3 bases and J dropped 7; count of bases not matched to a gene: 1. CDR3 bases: TGTGCCAGCAGCTCCGGGAGGAATGAGCAGTTCTTC. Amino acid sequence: CASSSGRNEQFF.

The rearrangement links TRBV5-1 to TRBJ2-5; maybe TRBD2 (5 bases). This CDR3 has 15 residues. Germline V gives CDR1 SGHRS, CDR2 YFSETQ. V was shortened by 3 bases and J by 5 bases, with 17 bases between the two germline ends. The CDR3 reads CASSSPGTGGETQYF. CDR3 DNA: TGCGCCAGCAGCTCACCGGGAACCGGCGGGGAGACCCAGTACTTC. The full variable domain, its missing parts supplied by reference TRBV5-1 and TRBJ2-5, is KAGVTQTPRYLIKTRGQQVTLSCSPISGHRSVSWYQQTPGQGLQFLFEYFSETQRNKGNFPGRFSGRQFSNSRSEMNVSTLELGDSALYLCASSSPGTGGETQYFGPGTRLLVL.

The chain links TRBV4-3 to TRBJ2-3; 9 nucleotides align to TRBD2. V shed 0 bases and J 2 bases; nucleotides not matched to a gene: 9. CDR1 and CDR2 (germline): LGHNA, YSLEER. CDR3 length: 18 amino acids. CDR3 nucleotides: TGCGCCAGCAGCCAAGAGGTTGCGGGGGGGCTATTCACAGATACGCAGTATTTT. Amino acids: CASSQEVAGGLFTDTQYF.